This is a list of T cell receptor beta chains from one sample in a study of T-cell reconstitution after alpha-beta-depleted transplantation in children. MiXCR, run by TCRdb on the PCR reads, gives a single entry per CDR3 protein. The table has approximately 980,000 distinct CDR3 sequences, 25% to 35% seen once. Sample: PBMCs, mostly from graft donor cells, taken 360 days after TCRalphabeta/CD19-depleted stem cell transplant. The receptors were gathered from a boy under two years old who had a stem cell transplant for SCID, so the T cells may come from the graft donor. Both conserved end residues are part of each CDR3. Only part of the rows carry a size: once, few, many, or a class if the clone is expanded.

clone_size v_call cdr3_aa
NA TRBV20-1 CSASPGTGTNGNTF
NA TRBV7-2 CASSSPLWGGQETQYF
NA TRBV20-1 CSARDRANEQFF
few TRBV28 CASSWVFGGGAETQYF
few TRBV5-1 CASSLEPRMKQFF
NA TRBV5-5 CASSLHSPNQPQHF
NA TRBV7-9 CASNPGKGSYEQYF
few TRBV7-2 CASSLEHFEQFF
many TRBV5-1 CASSLDLTIQYF
NA TRBV12-3/TRBV12-4 CASSHGLAGAFLSGANVLTF
NA TRBV2 CVSLRGPAGETQYF
few TRBV6-5 CASSSPTPGRRGNEQFF
NA TRBV9 CASSVNGAPQETQYF
NA TRBV5-1 CASSPGGQFNTGELFF
NA TRBV12-3/TRBV12-4 CASSVDSSLYGYTF
NA TRBV4-2 CASSQDVLAGLLNEQFF
few TRBV28 CASSHPGRGSYNEQFF
NA TRBV6-5 CASSSPGDAKNIQYF
few TRBV30 CAWSDLYEQYF
few TRBV9 CASSVGTASYEQYF
once TRBV11-2 CASSLDLPSAQETQYF
NA TRBV9 CASSVGRKNTEAFF
few TRBV3-1 CASSLPGQYIYNEQFF
NA TRBV28 CASQTLAVPPLHF
NA TRBV12-3/TRBV12-4 CASSSGTSGGVRETQYF
few TRBV20-1 CSAPSGILYNEQFF
few TRBV20-1 CSAGDSRETQYF
NA TRBV5-1 CASSLADRENAEAFF
few TRBV6-5 CASSYPPGLARYEQYF
NA TRBV20-1 CSPHTEAFF
NA TRBV5-5 CASTNSPTGNTEAFF
NA TRBV5-1 CASSLEGATEAFF
few TRBV7-2 CASSSGQIRNEQFF
few TRBV24-1 CATSYGVANYGYTF
few TRBV10-3 CAISSGLAGGGPGNEQFF
NA TRBV4-1 CASSQDRPEQYF
NA TRBV5-1 CASSLGLGLPNTGELFF
few TRBV5-1 CASSPSRGVTQYF
NA TRBV5-5 CASSYTGTGSNQPQHF
NA TRBV5-4 CASSAGGNGSPLHF
NA TRBV5-1 CASRQNSYEQYF
NA TRBV27 CASSLREGTEAFF
few TRBV20-1 CSARVLAGRQTQYF
many TRBV18 CASSPRTGNEQYF
NA TRBV20-1 CSARGGQVSYEQYF
NA TRBV29-1 CSVNTGELFF
few TRBV6-1 CASHDRTNYGYTF